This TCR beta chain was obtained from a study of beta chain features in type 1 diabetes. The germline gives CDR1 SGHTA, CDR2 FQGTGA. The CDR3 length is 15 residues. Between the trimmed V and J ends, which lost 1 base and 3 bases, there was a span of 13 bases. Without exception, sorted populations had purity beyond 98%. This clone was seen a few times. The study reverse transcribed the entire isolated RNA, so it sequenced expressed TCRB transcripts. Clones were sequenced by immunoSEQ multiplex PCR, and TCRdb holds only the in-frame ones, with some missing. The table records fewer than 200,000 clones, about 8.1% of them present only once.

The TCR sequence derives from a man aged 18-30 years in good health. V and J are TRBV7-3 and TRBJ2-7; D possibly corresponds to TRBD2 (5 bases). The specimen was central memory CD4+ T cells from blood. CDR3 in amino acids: CASSLMVKSGYEQYF. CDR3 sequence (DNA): TGTGCCAGCAGCTTAATGGTCAAAAGCGGCTACGAGCAGTACTTC.